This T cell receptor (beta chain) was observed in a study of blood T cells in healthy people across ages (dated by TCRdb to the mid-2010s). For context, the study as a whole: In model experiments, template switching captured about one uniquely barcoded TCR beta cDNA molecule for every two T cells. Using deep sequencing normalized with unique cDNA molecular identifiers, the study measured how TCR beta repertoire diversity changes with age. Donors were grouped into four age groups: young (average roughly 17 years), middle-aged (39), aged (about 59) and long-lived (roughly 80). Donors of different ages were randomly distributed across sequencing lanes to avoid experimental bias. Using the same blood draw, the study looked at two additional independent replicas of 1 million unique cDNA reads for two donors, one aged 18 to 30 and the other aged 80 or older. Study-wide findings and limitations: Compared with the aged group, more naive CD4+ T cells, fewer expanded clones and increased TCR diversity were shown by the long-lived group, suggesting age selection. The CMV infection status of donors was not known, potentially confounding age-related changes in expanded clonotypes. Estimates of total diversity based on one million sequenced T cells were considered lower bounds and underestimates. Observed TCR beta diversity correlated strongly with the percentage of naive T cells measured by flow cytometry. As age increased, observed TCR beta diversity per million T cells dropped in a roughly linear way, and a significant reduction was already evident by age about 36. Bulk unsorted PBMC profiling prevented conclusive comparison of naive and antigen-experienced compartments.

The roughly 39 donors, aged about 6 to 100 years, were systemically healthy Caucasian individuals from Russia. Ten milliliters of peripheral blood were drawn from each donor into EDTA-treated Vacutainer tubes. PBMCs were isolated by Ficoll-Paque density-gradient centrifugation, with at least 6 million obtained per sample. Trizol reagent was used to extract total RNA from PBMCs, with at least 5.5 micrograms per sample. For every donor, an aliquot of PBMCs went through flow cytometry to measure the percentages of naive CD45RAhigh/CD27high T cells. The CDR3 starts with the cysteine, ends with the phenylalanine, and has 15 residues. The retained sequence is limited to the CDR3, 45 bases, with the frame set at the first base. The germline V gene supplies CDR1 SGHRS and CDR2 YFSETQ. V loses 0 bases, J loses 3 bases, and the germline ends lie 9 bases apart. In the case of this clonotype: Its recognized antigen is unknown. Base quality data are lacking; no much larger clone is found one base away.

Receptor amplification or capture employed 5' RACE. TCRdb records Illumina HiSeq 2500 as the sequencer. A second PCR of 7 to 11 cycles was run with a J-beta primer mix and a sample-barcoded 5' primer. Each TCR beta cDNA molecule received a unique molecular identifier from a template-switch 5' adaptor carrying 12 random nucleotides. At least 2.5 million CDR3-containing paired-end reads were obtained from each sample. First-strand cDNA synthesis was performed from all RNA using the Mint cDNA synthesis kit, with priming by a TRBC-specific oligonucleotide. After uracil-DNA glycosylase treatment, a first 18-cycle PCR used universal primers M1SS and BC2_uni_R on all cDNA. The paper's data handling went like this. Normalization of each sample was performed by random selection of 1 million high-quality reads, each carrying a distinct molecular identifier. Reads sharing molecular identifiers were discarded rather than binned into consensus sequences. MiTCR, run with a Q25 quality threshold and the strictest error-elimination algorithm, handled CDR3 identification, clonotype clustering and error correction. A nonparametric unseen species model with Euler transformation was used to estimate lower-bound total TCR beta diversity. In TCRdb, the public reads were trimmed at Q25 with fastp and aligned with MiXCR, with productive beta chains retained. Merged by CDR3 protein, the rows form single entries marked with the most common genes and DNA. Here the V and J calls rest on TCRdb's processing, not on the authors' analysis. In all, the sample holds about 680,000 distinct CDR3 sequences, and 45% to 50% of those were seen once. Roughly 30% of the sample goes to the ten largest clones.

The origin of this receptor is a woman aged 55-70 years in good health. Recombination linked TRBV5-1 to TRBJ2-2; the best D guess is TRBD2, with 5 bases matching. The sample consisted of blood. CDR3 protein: CASSLGFGDTGELFF. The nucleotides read TGCGCCAGCAGCTTGGGTTTCGGGGACACCGGGGAGCTGTTTTTT.